The 2 T cell receptor beta chains below all came from one sample that was sequenced in a study of STAT3 mutations in large granular lymphocyte leukemia. Repertoires were generated with immunoSEQ multiplex PCR, while TCRdb's copy carries only in-frame clones and drops some. The sample consists of some 7,000 clones, around 52% of them appearing once. Study-wide points: Every T-LGLL patient had at least one immunodominant TCRbeta clonotype.

No antigen has been assigned to these receptors. The sequencing sample was made of peripheral blood mononuclear cells. The source is a boy aged 5-17 years with T-cell large granular lymphocyte leukemia. Some clones in this sample may be carry-over from other donors' samples.

The rearrangement links TRBV29-1 to TRBJ2-3, with 9 bases lining up with TRBD2. Germline V CDR1 and CDR2: SQVTM, ANQGSEA. The trim removed 3 bases at V and 2 bases at J, leaving 9 bases unmatched. The CDR3 has 16 residues. The CDR3 bases are TGCAGCGTTGATCGGCCTAGCGGGGATCCCACAGATACGCAGTATTTT. Translated: CSVDRPSGDPTDTQYF.

This chain links TRBV7-9 with TRBJ1-1; 9 bases line up with TRBD1. Germline values: CDR1 SEHNR, CDR2 FQNEAQ (reference sequence). The CDR3 has 15 residues. Unmatched junction bases numbered 7, after V lost 5 bases and J lost 3 bases. CDR3 sequence (DNA): TGTGCCAGCAGCCCTAATGACAGGGGGGACACTGAAGCTTTCTTT. The encoded protein is CASSPNDRGDTEAFF.